These 12 T cell receptor beta chains were all obtained from the same sample, sequenced in a study of CD8+CD57+ T cells in acquired aplastic anemia. Investigators profiled TCR beta VDJ and CDR3 from genomic DNA template. TCRdb used MiXCR to reprocess the reads, holding one entry per CDR3 protein. The repertoire includes around 180,000 distinct CDR3 sequences, nearly 50% of them detected once, and 13% sits in the top ten. Patients chosen for sequencing had CD8+CD57+ cells that had expanded, as shown by flow cytometry. Material: sorted CD4+, CD8+, or CD8+CD57+ T cells (not recorded which) from PBMCs. The origin of the receptors is a human donor with aplastic anemia.

Ten or more counts support this clonotype. The chain links TRBV12-5 to TRBJ2-1, with a possible D match to TRBD2 (6 bases). The CDR3 extends over 16 amino acids. The V end was cut by 0 bases, the J end by 6 bases, with 15 bases between. Per germline, CDR1 LGHNT and CDR2 FRNRAP. This chain's CDR3 is CASGLVGFWEANEQFF. CDR3 DNA: TGTGCTAGTGGTTTGGTAGGATTCTGGGAGGCCAATGAGCAGTTCTTC.

This clonotype was detected many times. The genes are TRBV6-1 and TRBJ1-2, with D perhaps matching TRBD1 (6 bases). The ends were cut back, 6 bases at V and 1 base at J, with 9 bases in the middle. This CDR3 has 13 amino acids. Germline assignment: CDR1 MNHNS and CDR2 SASEGT. The CDR3 sequence: CASSHRDNYGYTF. CDR3 coding DNA: TGTGCCAGCAGCCACAGGGATAACTATGGCTACACCTTC.

This chain joins TRBV29-1 and TRBJ2-7; TRBD1 aligns across 8 bases. The V gene's germline CDR1 is SQVTM and CDR2 ANQGSEA. The junction had 11 bases not matched to a gene; V was cut back by 8 bases and J by 5 bases. The CDR3 runs to 13 residues. The CDR3 loop is CSSSGTGPNEQYF. CDR3 DNA: TGCAGCTCCTCCGGGACAGGTCCGAACGAGCAGTACTTC.

The sample holds many counts of this clonotype. This rearrangement joins TRBV14 to TRBJ2-3, with TRBD1 matching 7 bases. The germline gives CDR1 SGHDN, CDR2 FVKESK. J lost 3 bases, V lost 4 bases, and 7 bases had no gene match. The CDR3 runs to 15 residues. The CDR3 sequence is CASSRSGTATDTQYF. CDR3 DNA: TGTGCCAGCAGCCGATCCGGGACAGCTACAGATACGCAGTATTTT. Based on the CDR3 plus reference TRBV14 and TRBJ2-3, the full variable domain is EAGVTQFPSHSVIEKGQTVTLRCDPISGHDNLYWYRRVMGKEIKFLLHFVKESKQDESGMPNNRFLAERTGGTYSTLKVQPAELEDSGVYFCASSRSGTATDTQYFGPGTRLTVL.

This sequence joins TRBV19 and TRBJ2-7, with D perhaps TRBD2 (6 bases). Deletions cut 5 bases from V and 2 bases from J, with 10 bases between. The germline CDR1 and CDR2 sequences are LNHDA and SQIVND (reference sequence). This CDR3 is built from 13 residues. The CDR3 bases are TGTGCCAGTAGTCGCCCGGGGGCCTACGAGCAGTACTTC. It codes for CASSRPGAYEQYF.

This clonotype was seen many times. The genes are TRBV2 and TRBJ1-6, with a possible D match to TRBD1 (5 bases). V shed 7 bases and J shed 9 bases, with 19 bases lying between them. Germline values: CDR1 SNHLY, CDR2 FYNNEI. This CDR3 has 15 residues. The CDR3 bases are TGTGCCAGCATGGGGGGAGGACACCCTTCTTCACCCCTCCACTTT. Translation gives CASMGGGHPSSPLHF.

This clonotype was observed a handful of times. The gene calls are TRBV3-1 and TRBJ1-6, with 9 positions matching TRBD1. The CDR3 has 14 residues. The V gene's germline CDR1 is LGHDT and CDR2 YNNKEL (reference sequence). With V trimmed by 3 bases and J by 9 bases, 3 bases remained unmatched. In DNA, the CDR3 is TGTGCCAGCAGCCACGGGACAGGGCGTTCACCCCTCCACTTT. Protein sequence: CASSHGTGRSPLHF.

The J gene is TRBJ2-1, the V gene TRBV18, with D perhaps matching TRBD1 (5 bases). Germline V gene data show CDR1 as KGHSH and CDR2 as LQKENI. Trimming took off 3 bases at V and 0 bases at J, with 12 bases between the two ends. This CDR3 is 16 amino acids long. Here the CDR3 reads CASSPRALSSYNEQFF. The CDR3 nucleotides are TGTGCCAGCTCACCCAGGGCCCTGAGCTCCTACAATGAGCAGTTCTTC.

About this clonotype itself: A much larger clone differs by one base, so this may be a read error. V gene TRBV6-1 combines with J gene TRBJ1-2, with 10 bases that match TRBD1. Germline lookup yields CDR1 MNHNS and CDR2 SASEGT. This CDR3 has 13 amino acids. DNA of the CDR3: TGTGCCAGCAAGGACAGGGGGGACTATGGCTGCACCTTC. Translated: CASKDRGDYGCTF.

The chain links TRBV6-1 to TRBJ2-3; TRBD1 is a possible D gene (6 bases). CDR3 length: 16 amino acids. Germline V gene sequence: CDR1 MNHNS, CDR2 SASEGT. Trimming removed 6 bases from V and 3 bases from J, with 19 bases in between. Here the CDR3 reads CASRRPNREVTDTQYF. Here the CDR3 DNA reads TGTGCCAGCAGACGACCTAACAGGGAAGTGACAGATACGCAGTATTTT.

This sequence joins TRBV25-1 and TRBJ2-1; D is uncertain. Germline lookup yields CDR1 MGHDK and CDR2 SYGVNS. V was shortened by 4 bases and J by 2 bases, with 12 bases between the two germline ends. This CDR3 is built from 15 residues. The CDR3 DNA is TGTGCCAGCAGTGCCGGGTCCCTCACCTACAATGAGCAGTTCTTC. It translates to CASSAGSLTYNEQFF.

The chain couples TRBV19 to TRBJ1-2, with 10 bases lining up with TRBD1. V gave up 5 bases and J gave up 3 bases; unmatched junction bases: 6. This CDR3 has 15 residues. Germline CDR1 is LNHDA and CDR2 is SQIVND (reference sequence). The CDR3 DNA reads TGTGCCAGTAGTGCAACCGGGACAGGGGACTATGGCTACACCTTC. This gives the protein CASSATGTGDYGYTF.